This TCR beta chain originates from a study of T cell responses to AZD1222 COVID-19 vaccine. Profiled with immunoSEQ multiplex PCR; TCRdb holds only in-frame clones, not every one. The data hold approximately 150,000 clones, with 85% to 95% observed a single time. Sequenced material: peripheral blood, taken on day 0 of AZD1222 vaccination. This receptor was identified in an adult in good health.

Here the CDR3 reads CASSEGTENEKLFF. In DNA form, the CDR3 reads TGTGCCAGCAGTGAAGGGACGGAGAATGAAAAACTGTTTTTT. The V and J genes are TRBV6-4 and TRBJ1-4, with D maybe TRBD1 (5 bases). The CDR3 totals 14 residues. V gave up 3 bases and J gave up 5 bases, with 10 bases separating them. Germline CDR1 MRHNA, CDR2 SNTAGT.